This TCR beta chain is from a study of shared clonotypes between healthy human individuals. Study results and caveats: It was only blood that was sampled, and tissue repertoires likely differ.

Some clones are missing from TCRdb's copy, which holds only in-frame ones; the method was immunoSEQ multiplex PCR. Here the sample spans some 660,000 clones, around 73% being singletons. To note about this clone: Its target is unknown.

This CDR3 is built from 14 residues. Trimming shortened V by 2 bases and J by 4 bases, and 9 bases separated the two germline ends. The germline CDR1 and CDR2 sequences are SGHRS and YFSETQ. This chain uses TRBV5-1 with TRBJ2-2; D is undetermined. Sample: memory CD4+ T cells sorted from blood. Subset meaning: CD45RA-negative fraction. This receptor was taken from a woman aged 25 to 45 in good health. Here the CDR3 DNA reads TGCGCCAGCAGCTTCGCCCTAGGCACCGGGGAGCTGTTTTTT. Translating it yields CASSFALGTGELFF.